A selection of T cell receptor beta chains follows, all from one sample in a study of STAT5B mutations in CD4+ large granular lymphocyte leukemia. Sequenced by immunoSEQ multiplex PCR; TCRdb stores in-frame clones only, minus some. The data contain approximately 35,000 clones, around 80% of them singletons. The sample consisted of CD4+ T cells from blood buffy coats. These receptors originate from a human donor in good health. Both conserved end residues are part of each CDR3. The order of the fields is D gene, J gene, clone size, V gene, CDR3 DNA, CDR3 protein. A D gene is named only where the DNA matches it firmly. Expanded clones get a size class; other rows say once, few or many, or leave the size out.

>TRBD1|TRBJ1-5|.|TRBV7-8
TGTGCCAGCAGCTCTCAGACACAGGGGAACAATCAGCCCCAGCATTTT
CASSSQTQGNNQPQHF
>TRBD1|TRBJ1-2|.|TRBV10-2
TGCGCCAGCGGGGACAGGGTTTACGGCTACACCTTC
CASGDRVYGYTF
>.|TRBJ2-3|.|TRBV29-1
TGCAGCGTCCTGACGTGGACTTATACAGATACGCAGTATTTT
CSVLTWTYTDTQYF
>.|TRBJ2-3|.|TRBV5-1
TGCGCCAGCAGCTTGATAATAGGACGCACAGATACGCAGTATTTT
CASSLIIGRTDTQYF
>.|TRBJ2-3|once|TRBV7-9
TGTGCCAGCAGCTTGTCTGAACTAGCACCTGAGACAGATACGCAGTATTTT
CASSLSELAPETDTQYF
>.|TRBJ1-1|large|TRBV5-1
TGCGCCAGCAGCTTGGGCCATGGGGGAGGGGACACTGAAGCTTTCTTT
CASSLGHGGGDTEAFF
>TRBD1|TRBJ2-7|.|TRBV6-5
TGTGCCAGCAGTATGACAGGGGACGGCGAGCAGTACTTC
CASSMTGDGEQYF
>TRBD2|TRBJ2-5|.|TRBV19
TGTGCCAGTAGTTGGGCTAGCGGGCCCGGAGAGACCCAGTACTTC
CASSWASGPGETQYF
>.|TRBJ2-7|.|TRBV5-6
TGTGCCAGCAGCTTATCCAGGGTTGAGCAGTACTTC
CASSLSRVEQYF
>.|TRBJ2-7|.|TRBV7-2
TGTGCCAGCAGCTTAGGGACAGAATACGAGCAGTACTTC
CASSLGTEYEQYF
>TRBD2|TRBJ2-5|.|TRBV6-1
TGTGCCAGCAGTGAATTTGAAGGGACTAGCGGCCAAGAGACCCAGTACTTC
CASSEFEGTSGQETQYF
>TRBD1|TRBJ1-5|.|TRBV19
TGTGCCAGTAGTTCACAACAGGGGGTAAGGTTTCAGCCCCAGCATTTT
CASSSQQGVRFQPQHF
>.|TRBJ2-3|.|TRBV5-5
TGTGCCAGCAGCTTGGGAGATACGCAGTATTTT
CASSLGDTQYF
>.|TRBJ2-7|.|TRBV5-1
TGCGCCAGCAGCTTGGGTGCGCTCTCCTACGAGCAGTACTTC
CASSLGALSYEQYF
>TRBD2|TRBJ2-1|.|TRBV13
TGTGCCAGCAGCTTTGATCGGGGGGGCTCCTACAATGAGCAGTTCTTC
CASSFDRGGSYNEQFF
>TRBD1|TRBJ2-7|.|TRBV7-9
TGTGCCAGCAGCTGGGGACAGGGGTGGTACGAGCAGTACTTC
CASSWGQGWYEQYF
>TRBD1|TRBJ1-1|once|TRBV18
TGTGCCAGCTCATCGGACAGGGGGCGAAGCGGCACTGAAGCTTTCTTT
CASSSDRGRSGTEAFF
>.|TRBJ2-1|.|TRBV9
TGTGCCAGCAGCGTAGCCCTACCGGACAGTCCAACCTACAATGAGCAGTTCTTC
CASSVALPDSPTYNEQFF
>.|TRBJ1-2|.|TRBV21-1
TGTGCCAGCAGCAAAGACTGTAAATCTGGCGAGGACAGGGGTGACTATGGCTACACCTTC
CASSKDCKSGEDRGDYGYTF
>.|TRBJ1-5|.|TRBV18
TGTGCCAGCTCACCGGGCGGGTTCGGTCAGCCCCAGCATTTT
CASSPGGFGQPQHF
>.|TRBJ1-5|.|TRBV15
TGTGCCACCAGCAGAGATGGAAGGACGGACAATCAGCCCCAGCATTTT
CATSRDGRTDNQPQHF
>.|TRBJ2-1|once|TRBV7-3
TGTGCCAGCAGCCCCCTTTCCGAGGACGAGCAGTTCTTC
CASSPLSEDEQFF
>.|TRBJ1-3|.|TRBV15
TGTGCCACCCGGGAGTGGAGCTCTGGAAACACCATATATTTT
CATREWSSGNTIYF
>.|TRBJ2-1|.|TRBV4-3
TGCGCCAGCAGCCAAGTGAGAACCACGCAGTTCTTC
CASSQVRTTQFF
>.|TRBJ2-3|once|TRBV6-1
TGTGCCAGCAGGCCTACTGGGGGCGCAGATACGCAGTATTTT
CASRPTGGADTQYF
>TRBD2|TRBJ2-3|.|TRBV19
TGTGCCAGTAGTACCGGAGGGGCGGGAGAAGATACGCAGTATTTT
CASSTGGAGEDTQYF